This TCR beta chain comes out of a study of response to subunit inactivated influenza vaccine. The study, taken as a whole, reports: Authors proposed each seasonal influenza vaccination draws in few new T cells.

This clonotype was seen repeatedly, ten times or more. The target antigen is unknown. TCRdb processed the RT-PCR reads anew with MiXCR; each CDR3 protein has one entry. The table includes over 150,000 distinct CDR3 sequences, about 11% detected once. This TCR came from a man in his fifties or sixties who received an inactivated influenza vaccine. This sample comprised CD8+ T cells sorted from PBMCs, obtained 23 to 25 months after vaccination.

DNA for the CDR3: TGTGCCAGCAGCCAAGACCGGGGGGGAGGCACAGATACGCAGTATTTT. Translation gives CASSQDRGGGTDTQYF. The gene calls are TRBV4-2 and TRBJ2-3; TRBD2 matches at 8 bases. CDR3 length: 16 residues. Germline trimming cut 0 bases from V and 1 base from J; bases unmatched to any gene: 3. Germline lookup yields CDR1 LGHNA and CDR2 YNFKEQ.